The 14 T cell receptor beta chains listed next were all sequenced from one sample in a study of early T cells in non-severe SARS-CoV-2 infection. TCRdb processed the 5' RACE reads anew with MiXCR; each CDR3 protein has one entry. The sample contains more than 65,000 distinct CDR3 sequences, about 4.6% of which appear only once. Here the sequenced sample was whole blood, taken at baseline. These receptors originate from an adult who was a healthcare worker with PCR-confirmed SARS-CoV-2 infection or an uninfected control (not recorded which). The donor label of this sample is uncertain.

This clonotype was recorded at least ten times. V is TRBV9 and J is TRBJ2-6; D is uncertain. CDR1 SGDLS and CDR2 YYNGEE come from the germline V gene. The CDR3 length is 18 residues. Trimming stripped 0 bases from V and 0 bases from J, with 13 bases between. The CDR3 region is CASSVGLGPNSGANVLTF. CDR3 coding DNA: TGTGCCAGCAGCGTAGGCCTGGGCCCGAACTCTGGGGCCAACGTCCTGACTTTC.

This clonotype was detected a few times. The rearrangement joins TRBV2 to TRBJ2-1, with 13 bases that match TRBD2. Germline CDR1 is SNHLY and CDR2 is FYNNEI. There are 15 residues in the CDR3. Trimming at V came to 5 bases and at J to 4 bases, leaving 2 bases not matched to a gene. CDR3: CASSQLAGGYNEQFF. The CDR3 DNA reads TGTGCCAGCAGTCAACTAGCGGGGGGGTACAATGAGCAGTTCTTC.

This clonotype was recorded a few times. CDR3 residues: CASSAGVPNEKLFF. The CDR3 DNA follows: TGTGCCAGCAGCGCAGGGGTCCCTAATGAAAAACTGTTTTTT. This chain connects TRBV5-6 to TRBJ1-4; D is perhaps TRBD1 (6 bases). Trimming cost V 4 bases and J 3 bases, with 10 bases left between them. Germline V CDR1 and CDR2: SGHDT, YYEEEE. The CDR3 runs to 14 residues. The full variable domain, its missing parts supplied by reference TRBV5-6 and TRBJ1-4, is DAGVTQSPTHLIKTRGQQVTLRCSPKSGHDTVSWYQQALGQGPQFIFQYYEEEERQRGNFPDRFSGHQFPNYSSELNVNALLLGDSALYLCASSAGVPNEKLFFGSGTQLSVL.

This clonotype has more than one count but fewer than ten. This chain joins TRBV19 and TRBJ2-3, with 8 bases lining up with TRBD1. Germline lookup yields CDR1 LNHDA and CDR2 SQIVND (reference sequence). The CDR3 contains 15 residues. V lost 5 bases and J lost 0; bases outside the gene matches: 4. The CDR3 sequence: CASSEDRASTDTQYF. CDR3 nucleotides: TGTGCCAGTAGTGAGGACAGGGCTAGCACAGATACGCAGTATTTT.

This clonotype has at least ten counts. V usage is TRBV5-4 and J usage is TRBJ2-5, with TRBD2 identical over 14 bases. CDR3 length: 15 amino acids. V trimming: 4 bases; J trimming: 2 bases; junction bases outside the gene matches: 1. Per the germline V gene, CDR1 is SGHNT and CDR2 is YYREEE (reference sequence). The CDR3, as DNA: TGTGCCAGCAGCCGGACTAGCGGGGGGCAAGAGACCCAGTACTTC. Translation gives CASSRTSGGQETQYF.

This chain connects TRBV7-3 to TRBJ2-5; D possibly corresponds to TRBD2 (6 bases). V was pared by 5 bases and J by 2 bases, with 18 bases between. From germline, CDR1 is SGHTA and CDR2 FQGTGA. CDR3 length equals 16 residues. CDR3 protein: CASSQDPLAAQETQYF. CDR3 DNA: TGTGCCAGCAGCCAGGACCCCTTAGCGGCTCAAGAGACCCAGTACTTC.

The chain combines TRBV2 with TRBJ1-5; a possible D gene is TRBD1 (5 bases). CDR3 length: 15 residues. Looked up from germline, CDR1 is SNHLY and CDR2 is FYNNEI. The V and J ends lost 6 bases and 2 bases respectively, with 14 bases between them. The CDR3 coding sequence is TGTGCCAGCAGCCGGGACGCTCCTGGCAATCAGCCCCAGCATTTT. It is translated as CASSRDAPGNQPQHF.

The chain couples TRBV4-1 to TRBJ1-6; 8 bases map to TRBD1. V was pared by 3 bases and J by 13 bases, with 5 bases of the junction left unmatched. In germline, CDR1 is MGHRA, CDR2 YSYEKL. The length of the CDR3 is 13 residues. The CDR3 bases are TGCGCCAGCAGCCAGGACAGGGATTTGCCCCTCCACTTT. Translated, it gives CASSQDRDLPLHF.

V gene TRBV7-3 combines with J gene TRBJ2-3; 9 positions agree with TRBD1. J was trimmed by 1 base and V by 4 bases; bases with no gene match: 3. The germline gives CDR1 SGHTA, CDR2 FQGTGA. CDR3 length equals 15 residues. The CDR3, as DNA: TGTGCCAGCAGCTCTCGGACAGGGGGCACAGATACGCAGTATTTT. As protein: CASSSRTGGTDTQYF.

The sample holds a few counts of this clonotype. In DNA, the CDR3 is TGTGCCAGCAGCCAGTTTGAGACGTACCAAGAGACCCAGTACTTC. It is translated as CASSQFETYQETQYF. The rearrangement links TRBV14 to TRBJ2-5; unclear D gene. Germline V gene data show CDR1 as SGHDN and CDR2 as FVKESK. CDR3 size: 15 residues. Trimming took off 3 bases at V and 0 bases at J, with 11 bases between the two ends. Full variable domain (outside the CDR3, taken from reference TRBV14 and TRBJ2-5): EAGVTQFPSHSVIEKGQTVTLRCDPISGHDNLYWYRRVMGKEIKFLLHFVKESKQDESGMPNNRFLAERTGGTYSTLKVQPAELEDSGVYFCASSQFETYQETQYFGPGTRLLVL.

This clonotype was picked up a small number of times. The V gene is TRBV11-2, the J gene TRBJ1-1, with D perhaps matching TRBD1 (5 bases). V was clipped by 5 bases and J by 1 base, with 11 bases between them. Germline V gene sequence: CDR1 SGHAT, CDR2 FQNNGV. CDR3 length: 14 amino acids. The CDR3 region is CASSTGRPNTEAFF. The CDR3, as DNA: TGTGCCAGCAGCACGGGACGGCCGAACACTGAAGCTTTCTTT.

Comment on this clonotype: One end of the junction varies from germline; a read error may be responsible. V gene TRBV7-7 combines with J gene TRBJ2-7, with D possibly being TRBD1 or TRBD2 (5 bases each). The CDR3 is made up of 13 amino acids. CDR1 SSHAT and CDR2 FNYEAQ come from the germline V gene (reference sequence). The CDR3: CASSPGRTYEQYF. The CDR3 DNA reads as TGTGCTAGCAGCCCGGGACGGACCTACGAGCAGTACTTC.

The rearrangement joins TRBV20-1 to TRBJ2-5; 7 bases align to TRBD2. Germline CDR1 DFQATT, CDR2 SNEGSKA (reference sequence). V was clipped by 3 bases and J by 2 bases; unmatched bases: 9. This CDR3 contains 15 residues. CDR3 loop: CSASPRGVSQETQYF. The CDR3 DNA follows: TGCAGTGCTAGTCCCCGGGGGGTTTCACAAGAGACCCAGTACTTC.

This clonotype showed up many times. V and J are TRBV5-1 and TRBJ2-3, with 7 bases fitting TRBD1. From germline, CDR1 is SGHRS and CDR2 YFSETQ. V trimming: 2 bases; J trimming: 2 bases; junction bases outside the gene matches: 2. This CDR3 has 14 residues. This chain's CDR3 is CASSLGGPTDTQYF. Here the CDR3 DNA reads TGCGCCAGCAGCTTAGGGGGCCCCACAGATACGCAGTATTTT.